The 6 T cell receptor beta chains presented below share a single source sample, sequenced in a study of T cell responses to AZD1222 COVID-19 vaccine. The table came from immunoSEQ multiplex PCR; TCRdb's copy has only in-frame clones and leaves some out. The data hold around 78,000 clones, with around 86% observed a single time. Sequences were derived from peripheral blood, sampled on day 0 of AZD1222 vaccination. Every receptor here comes from an adult in good health.

V usage is TRBV11-2 and J usage is TRBJ2-7, with TRBD1 as a possible D gene (6 bases). Per the germline V gene, CDR1 is SGHAT and CDR2 is FQNNGV. V lost 1 base and J lost 3, with 13 bases in between. This CDR3 is 15 amino acids long. The CDR3, as DNA: TGTGCCAGCAGCTTAGCGGGGTCAGGGGACTACGAGCAGTACTTC. Translating it yields CASSLAGSGDYEQYF.

The chain couples TRBV7-2 to TRBJ1-1; a possible D gene is TRBD1 (6 bases). The V and J ends lost 5 bases and 10 bases respectively, with 20 bases between them. CDR1 and CDR2 from the germline V gene are SGHTA and FQGNSA. The CDR3 sequence is 14 residues long. In DNA, the CDR3 is TGTGCCAGCAGCCCCCCAGGGGCGGTCCCTGGAGCTTTCTTT. Translating gives CASSPPGAVPGAFF.

The CDR3 DNA sequence: TGTGCCAGCAGCCAAAGGGCTGAGGGGCTTGGCTACACCTTC. Its protein is CASSQRAEGLGYTF. The rearrangement links TRBV3-1 (or the pseudogene TRBV3-2) to TRBJ1-2; D is possibly TRBD1 (5 bases). V was pared by 2 bases and J by 7 bases, with 14 bases between. This CDR3 has 14 residues. Germline CDR1 and CDR2: LGHDT and YNNKEL (reference sequence).

This clone showed up just a few times. This sequence joins TRBV18 and TRBJ1-5, with D possibly matching TRBD1 (5 bases). The germline CDR1 and CDR2 sequences are KGHSH and LQKENI. Deletions cut 2 bases from V and 5 bases from J, with 13 bases between. The CDR3 is 15 amino acids. The chain's CDR3 is CASSPIEGRDQPQHF. The CDR3 DNA is TGTGCCAGCTCACCAATCGAGGGGAGGGATCAGCCCCAGCATTTT.

The rearrangement joins TRBV27 to TRBJ1-6, with D perhaps matching TRBD1 (5 bases). This CDR3 has 13 amino acids. Trimming stripped 10 bases from V and 7 bases from J, with 14 bases between. Germline CDR1 reads MNHEY; CDR2 reads SMNVEV (reference sequence). The CDR3 coding sequence is TGTGCCACCACCGTGGGACCCAATTCACCCCTCCACTTT. Amino acids: CATTVGPNSPLHF.

The rearrangement uses TRBV18 and TRBJ1-5, with D unresolved. The germline CDR1 and CDR2 sequences are KGHSH and LQKENI. The V end lost 3 bases, the J end lost 5 bases, and 14 bases lay between the germline ends. There are 15 residues in the CDR3. The DNA of the CDR3 is TGTGCCAGCTCACCTCCGGACGGAGGAGATCAGCCCCAGCATTTT. This gives the protein CASSPPDGGDQPQHF.